This T cell receptor beta chain was retrieved from a study of T cell repertoires in cytomegalovirus infection (dated by TCRdb to between 2017 and 2020). Regarding the research as a whole: Alongside well-studied HLA-B-restricted epitopes, the peptide stimulations were aimed at recently identified HLA-C-restricted CMV epitopes, whose presentation resists viral immunomodulation. Donor HLA type was relevant to the analysis, as public TCR beta signatures indicated carriage of CMV infection together with the matching HLA type.

As concerns this clonotype: The target of this receptor is not known. Base qualities were left out, and no much larger clone turns up one base away.

In light of the paper, this sample's treatment or condition label describes: in vitro stimulation with specific CMV peptide epitopes to enrich CMV-specific T cells. Here is what the overall study found, with its caveats: The ex vivo response was dominated by HLA-C-restricted CMV-specific TCR beta clonotypes, which also provided the single most frequent clonotype in two of eight donors. In both this cohort and an independent cohort of several hundred donors, the cumulative frequency of public TCR beta family members distinguished carriers of CMV infection plus the relevant HLA type.

Trimming accounts for 3 bases at V and 5 bases at J, while the number of junction bases matched to no gene is 3. The CDR3 runs 14 amino acids, cysteine and phenylalanine included. Left in the record is the CDR3 DNA by itself, 42 bases read in frame from the first base. Looking up the germline V gene (reference sequence) yields CDR1 MNHEY and CDR2 SMNVEV. Sequencer: Illumina HiSeq 1500. TCRdb applied fastp at Q25 and MiXCR to the public reads, then kept only in-frame beta chains. Here each entry gathers all rows of one CDR3 protein and keeps the most common genes and DNA. This sample is represented by 150,000 to 200,000 distinct CDR3 sequences; about a fifth of them were singletons. The ten largest clones add up to roughly 25% of the sample.

The chain is encoded by TRBV27 joined to TRBJ1-5, with 8 junctional bases fitting TRBD1. The source was CD8+ T cells from cultured PBMCs, collected from culture after CMV antigen stimulation. This TCR was sampled from a human donor in good health (CMV status not recorded). Some clones in this sample may be carry-over from other donors' samples. The CDR3 region: CASSFSTGDQPQHF. In nucleotides, the sequence is TGTGCCAGCAGTTTCTCGACAGGGGATCAGCCCCAGCATTTT.